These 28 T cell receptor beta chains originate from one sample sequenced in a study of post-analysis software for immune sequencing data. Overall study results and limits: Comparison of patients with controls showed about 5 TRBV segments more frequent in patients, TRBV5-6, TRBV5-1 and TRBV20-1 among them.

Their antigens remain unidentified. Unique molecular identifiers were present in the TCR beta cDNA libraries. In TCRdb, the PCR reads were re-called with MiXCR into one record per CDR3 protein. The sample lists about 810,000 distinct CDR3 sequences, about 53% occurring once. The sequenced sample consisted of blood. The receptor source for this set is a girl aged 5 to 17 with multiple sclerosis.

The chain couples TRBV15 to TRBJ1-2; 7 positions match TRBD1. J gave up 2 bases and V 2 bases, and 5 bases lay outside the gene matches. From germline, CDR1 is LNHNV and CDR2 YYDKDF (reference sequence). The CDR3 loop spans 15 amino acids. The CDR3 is CATSRNRDSNYGYTF. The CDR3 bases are TGTGCCACCAGCAGAAACCGGGACAGCAACTATGGCTACACCTTC.

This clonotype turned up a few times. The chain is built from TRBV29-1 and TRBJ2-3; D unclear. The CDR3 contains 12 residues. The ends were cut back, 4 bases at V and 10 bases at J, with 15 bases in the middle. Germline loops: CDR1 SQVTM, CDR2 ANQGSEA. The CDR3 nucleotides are TGCAGCGTTGGTACCCCCGGTGCATCGCAGTATTTT. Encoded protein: CSVGTPGASQYF.

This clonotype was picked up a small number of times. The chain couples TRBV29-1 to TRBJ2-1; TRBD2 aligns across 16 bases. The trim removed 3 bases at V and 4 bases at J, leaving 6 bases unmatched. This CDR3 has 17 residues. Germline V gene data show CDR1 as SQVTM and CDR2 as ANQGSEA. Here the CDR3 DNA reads TGCAGCGTTGAGGGACTAGCGGGAGGGGCTGGATACAATGAGCAGTTCTTC. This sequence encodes CSVEGLAGGAGYNEQFF.

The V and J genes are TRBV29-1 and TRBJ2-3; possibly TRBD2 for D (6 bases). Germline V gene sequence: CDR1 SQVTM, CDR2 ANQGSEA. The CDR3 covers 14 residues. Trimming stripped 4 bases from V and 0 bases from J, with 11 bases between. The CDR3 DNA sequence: TGCAGCGTTGTCGGGGAGGATAGCACAGATACGCAGTATTTT. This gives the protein CSVVGEDSTDTQYF.

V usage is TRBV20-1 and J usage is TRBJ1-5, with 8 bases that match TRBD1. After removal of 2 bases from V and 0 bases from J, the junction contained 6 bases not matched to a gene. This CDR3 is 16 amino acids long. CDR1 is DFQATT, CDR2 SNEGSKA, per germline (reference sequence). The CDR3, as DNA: TGCAGTGCTAGACGTCCCGGGACAGGTAGCAATCAGCCCCAGCATTTT. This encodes CSARRPGTGSNQPQHF.

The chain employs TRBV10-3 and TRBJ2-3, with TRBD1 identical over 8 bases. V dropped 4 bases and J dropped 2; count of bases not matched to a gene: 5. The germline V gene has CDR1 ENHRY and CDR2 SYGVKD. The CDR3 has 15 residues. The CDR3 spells CAISGTGSNTDTQYF. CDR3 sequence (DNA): TGTGCCATCAGTGGGACAGGGTCTAACACAGATACGCAGTATTTT.

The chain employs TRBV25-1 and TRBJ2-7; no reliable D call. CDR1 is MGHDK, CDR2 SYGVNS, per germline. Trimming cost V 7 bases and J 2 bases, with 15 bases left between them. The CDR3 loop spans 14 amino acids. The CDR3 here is CASKGTLSPYEQYF. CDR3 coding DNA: TGTGCCAGCAAGGGAACATTATCTCCCTACGAGCAGTACTTC.

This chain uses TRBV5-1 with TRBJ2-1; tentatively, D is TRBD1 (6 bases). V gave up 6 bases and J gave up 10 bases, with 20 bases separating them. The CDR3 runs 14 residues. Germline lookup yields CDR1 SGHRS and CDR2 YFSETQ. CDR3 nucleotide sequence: TGCGCCAGCAACAACAGGGAAGGGGCCTACGAGCAGTTCTTC. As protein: CASNNREGAYEQFF. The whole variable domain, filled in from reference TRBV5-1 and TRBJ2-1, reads KAGVTQTPRYLIKTRGQQVTLSCSPISGHRSVSWYQQTPGQGLQFLFEYFSETQRNKGNFPGRFSGRQFSNSRSEMNVSTLELGDSALYLCASNNREGAYEQFFGPGTRLTVL.

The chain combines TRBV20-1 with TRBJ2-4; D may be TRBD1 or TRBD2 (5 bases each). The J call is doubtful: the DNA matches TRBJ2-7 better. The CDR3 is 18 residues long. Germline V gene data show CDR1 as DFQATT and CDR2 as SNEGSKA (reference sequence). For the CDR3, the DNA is TGCAGTGCTAGAGATGGCAACCCGGGGCCCTCCTTGGATCTCGAGCAGTACTTC. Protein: CSARDGNPGPSLDLEQYF.

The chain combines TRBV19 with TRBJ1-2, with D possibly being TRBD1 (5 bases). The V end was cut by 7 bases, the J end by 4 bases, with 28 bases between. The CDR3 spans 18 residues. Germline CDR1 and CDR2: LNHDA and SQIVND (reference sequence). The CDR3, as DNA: TGTGCCAGTAAAAAAGCAGACGGAGGATCAGGGCTAATCTATGGCTACACCTTC. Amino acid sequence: CASKKADGGSGLIYGYTF.

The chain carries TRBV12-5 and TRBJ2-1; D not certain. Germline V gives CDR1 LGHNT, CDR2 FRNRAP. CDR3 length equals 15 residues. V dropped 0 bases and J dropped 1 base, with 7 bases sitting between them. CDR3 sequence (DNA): TGTGCTAGTGGTTTGGTCTCTAGATCCTACAATGAGCAGTTCTTC. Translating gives CASGLVSRSYNEQFF.

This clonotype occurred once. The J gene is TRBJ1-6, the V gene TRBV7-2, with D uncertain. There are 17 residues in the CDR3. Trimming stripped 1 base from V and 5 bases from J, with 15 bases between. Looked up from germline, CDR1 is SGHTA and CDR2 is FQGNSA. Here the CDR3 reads CASSLVPWQLNNSPLHF. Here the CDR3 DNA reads TGTGCCAGCAGCTTAGTCCCGTGGCAGCTTAATAATTCACCCCTCCACTTT.

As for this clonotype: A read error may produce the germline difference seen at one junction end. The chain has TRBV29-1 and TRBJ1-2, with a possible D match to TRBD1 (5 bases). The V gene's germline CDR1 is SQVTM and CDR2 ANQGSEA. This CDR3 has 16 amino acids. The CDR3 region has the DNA TGCAGCGTTGAAGTTCCAGGGACGGCCTCTAACTATGGCTACATCTTC. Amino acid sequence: CSVEVPGTASNYGYIF.

CDR3 loop: CSARDLGGHNEQFF. The CDR3 DNA follows: TGCAGTGCTAGAGATCTGGGCGGGCACAATGAGCAGTTCTTC. The chain recombines TRBV20-1 with TRBJ2-1; D may be TRBD2 (5 bases). The CDR3 sequence is 14 residues long. Germline-derived CDR1 and CDR2 are DFQATT and SNEGSKA (reference sequence). V lost 0 bases, J lost 5 bases, and 11 bases lay in between.

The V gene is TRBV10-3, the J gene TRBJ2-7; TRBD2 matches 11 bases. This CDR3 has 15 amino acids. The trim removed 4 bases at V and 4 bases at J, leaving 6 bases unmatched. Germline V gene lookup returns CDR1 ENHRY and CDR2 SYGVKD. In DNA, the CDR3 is TGTGCCATCAGTGCAACACTAGCGGGGGTTTACGAGCAGTACTTC. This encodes CAISATLAGVYEQYF.

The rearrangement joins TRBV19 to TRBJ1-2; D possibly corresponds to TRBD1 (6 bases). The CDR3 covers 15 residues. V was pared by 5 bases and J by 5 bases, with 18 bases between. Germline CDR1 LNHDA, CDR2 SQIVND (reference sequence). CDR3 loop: CASSLQTGPTYGYTF. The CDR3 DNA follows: TGTGCCAGTAGTCTTCAGACAGGACCGACGTATGGCTACACCTTC. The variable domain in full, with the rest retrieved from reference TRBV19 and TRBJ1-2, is DGGITQSPKYLFRKEGQNVTLSCEQNLNHDAMYWYRQDPGQGLRLIYYSQIVNDFQKGDIAEGYSVSREKKESFPLTVTSAQKNPTAFYLCASSLQTGPTYGYTFGSGTRLTVV.

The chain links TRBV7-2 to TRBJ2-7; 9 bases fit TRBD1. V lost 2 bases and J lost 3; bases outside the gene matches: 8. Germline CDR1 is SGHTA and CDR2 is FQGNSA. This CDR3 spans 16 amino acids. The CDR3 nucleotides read TGTGCCAGCAGCTTATTACGGACAGGGGCCAACTACGAGCAGTACTTC. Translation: CASSLLRTGANYEQYF.

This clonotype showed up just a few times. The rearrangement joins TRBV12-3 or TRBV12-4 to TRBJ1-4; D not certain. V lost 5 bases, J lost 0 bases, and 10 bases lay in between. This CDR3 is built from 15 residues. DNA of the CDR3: TGTGCCAGCAGTCCCGGTGGTGCAACTAATGAAAAACTGTTTTTT. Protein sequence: CASSPGGATNEKLFF.

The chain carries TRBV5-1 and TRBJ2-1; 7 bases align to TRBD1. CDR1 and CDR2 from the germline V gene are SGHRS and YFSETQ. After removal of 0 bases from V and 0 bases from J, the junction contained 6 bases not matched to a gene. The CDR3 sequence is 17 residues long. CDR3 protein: CASSLVGQASSYNEQFF. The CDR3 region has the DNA TGCGCCAGCAGCTTGGTTGGACAGGCTAGCTCCTACAATGAGCAGTTCTTC.

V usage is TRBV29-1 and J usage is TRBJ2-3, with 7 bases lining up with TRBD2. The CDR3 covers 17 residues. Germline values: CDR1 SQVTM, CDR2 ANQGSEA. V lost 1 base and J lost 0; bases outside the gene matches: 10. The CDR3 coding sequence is TGCAGCGTTGAAGGTTTCGCTAGCGGAGAAAGCACAGATACGCAGTATTTT. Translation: CSVEGFASGESTDTQYF.

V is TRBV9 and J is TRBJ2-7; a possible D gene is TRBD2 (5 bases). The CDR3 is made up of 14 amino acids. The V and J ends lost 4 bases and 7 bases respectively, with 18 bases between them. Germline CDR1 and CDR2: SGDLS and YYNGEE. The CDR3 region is CASSYLLGNNEQYF. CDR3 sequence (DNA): TGTGCCAGCAGCTACCTACTAGGAAACAATGAGCAGTACTTC.

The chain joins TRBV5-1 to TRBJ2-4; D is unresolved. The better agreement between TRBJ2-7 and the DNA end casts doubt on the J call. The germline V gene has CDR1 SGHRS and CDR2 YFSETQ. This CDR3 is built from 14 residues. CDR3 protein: CASSLVQTPYEQYF. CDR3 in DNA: TGCGCCAGCAGCTTGGTCCAGACCCCCTACGAGCAGTACTTC.

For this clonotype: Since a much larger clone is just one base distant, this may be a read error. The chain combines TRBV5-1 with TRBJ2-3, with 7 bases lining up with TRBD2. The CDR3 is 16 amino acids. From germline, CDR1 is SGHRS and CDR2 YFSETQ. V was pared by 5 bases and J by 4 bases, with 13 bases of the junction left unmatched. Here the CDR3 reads CASSVLGRGSADTQYF. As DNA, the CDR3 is TGCGCCAGCAGTGTCCTGGGGCGGGGGAGCGCAGATACGCAGTATTTT.

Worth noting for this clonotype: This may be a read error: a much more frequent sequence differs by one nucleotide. DNA of the CDR3: TGTGCCAGCAGGTACCCCGTTCCCTACGAGCAGTACTTC. This translates into CASRYPVPYEQYF. The chain is built from TRBV6-2 or TRBV6-3 and TRBJ2-7; D remains unclear. Trimming stripped 6 bases from V and 2 bases from J, with 11 bases between. The CDR3 has 13 residues. Germline lookup yields CDR1 MNHEY and CDR2 SVGEGT.

CDR3 DNA: TGCGCCAGCAGCTCGGAGATACCGACAGGACTCTATGGCTACACCTTC. Its translation: CASSSEIPTGLYGYTF. The V call is TRBV5-1, the J call TRBJ1-2; a weak D match, TRBD1 (6 bases). CDR1 SGHRS and CDR2 YFSETQ come from the germline V gene. V was clipped by 3 bases and J by 4 bases, with 19 bases between them. CDR3 length: 16 residues.

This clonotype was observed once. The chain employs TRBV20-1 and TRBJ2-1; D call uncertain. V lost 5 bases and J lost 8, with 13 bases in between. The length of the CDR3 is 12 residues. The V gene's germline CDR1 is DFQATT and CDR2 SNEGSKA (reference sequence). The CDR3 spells CSAPDGPYEQFF. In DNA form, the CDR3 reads TGCAGTGCTCCGGACGGCCCTTATGAGCAGTTCTTC.

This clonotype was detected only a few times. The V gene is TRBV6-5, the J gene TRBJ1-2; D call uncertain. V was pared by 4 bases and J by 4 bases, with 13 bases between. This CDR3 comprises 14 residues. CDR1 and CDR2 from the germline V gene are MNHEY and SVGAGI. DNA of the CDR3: TGTGCCAGCAGTTGGCGGGGTGGCCTCTATGGCTACACCTTC. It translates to CASSWRGGLYGYTF.

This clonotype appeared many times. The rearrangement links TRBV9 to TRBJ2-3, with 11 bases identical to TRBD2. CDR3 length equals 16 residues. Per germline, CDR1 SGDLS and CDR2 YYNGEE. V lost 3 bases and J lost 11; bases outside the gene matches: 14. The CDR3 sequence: CASSGSSGGYLSGQYF. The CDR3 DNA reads TGTGCCAGCAGCGGGTCTAGCGGGGGGTATTTAAGCGGGCAGTATTTT.